The 23 T cell receptor beta chains in this list originate from one sample, sequenced in a study of control samples from healthy donors and cancer patients. Using immunoSEQ multiplex PCR, the repertoire was profiled, and TCRdb retains in-frame clones only, with some absent. The data hold about 80,000 clones, with 85% to 90% observed a single time. The sample was blood. These receptor sequences come from an older woman in good health.

This clone was picked up a small number of times. The chain has TRBV2 and TRBJ1-1, with TRBD1 matching 7 bases. CDR3 length equals 13 residues. Germline-derived CDR1 and CDR2 are SNHLY and FYNNEI. V was pared by 2 bases and J by 4 bases, with 1 base of the junction left unmatched. CDR3 DNA: TGTGCCAGCAGTGAATCAGGGGGCACTGAAGCTTTCTTT. It translates to CASSESGGTEAFF. The variable domain in full, with the rest retrieved from reference TRBV2 and TRBJ1-1, is EPEVTQTPSHQVTQMGQEVILRCVPISNHLYFYWYRQILGQKVEFLVSFYNNEISEKSEIFDDQFSVERPDGSNFTLKIRSTKLEDSAMYFCASSESGGTEAFFGQGTRLTVV.

The chain has TRBV28 and TRBJ1-5; D unclear. There are 14 residues in the CDR3. Germline values: CDR1 MDHEN, CDR2 SYDVKM. V was cut by 6 bases and J by 0 bases, with 9 bases left in between. This chain's CDR3 is CASSATHSNQPQHF. The CDR3 DNA sequence: TGTGCCAGCAGCGCTACACATAGCAATCAGCCCCAGCATTTT.

This rearrangement joins TRBV9 to TRBJ2-5; 11 bases agree with TRBD2. The CDR3 runs 15 residues. CDR1 is SGDLS and CDR2 is YYNGEE in the germline V gene. The ends lost 6 bases at V and 5 bases at J; junction bases unmatched: 9. The CDR3 sequence is CASTLLAGAGETQYF. For the CDR3, the DNA is TGTGCCAGCACCCTACTAGCGGGGGCGGGGGAGACCCAGTACTTC.

The chain employs TRBV4-3 and TRBJ1-1, with 11 bases lining up with TRBD1. In germline, CDR1 is LGHNA, CDR2 YSLEER. This CDR3 has 17 residues. With V trimmed by 3 bases and J by 0 bases, 6 bases remained unmatched. This CDR3 reads CASSQGQGVGVNTEAFF. CDR3 DNA sequence: TGCGCCAGCAGCCAGGGACAGGGGGTAGGGGTGAACACTGAAGCTTTCTTT.

The rearrangement uses TRBV7-2 and TRBJ2-1; D might be TRBD1 or TRBD2, each matching 5 bases. This CDR3 comprises 17 residues. V dropped 1 base and J dropped 2 bases, with 15 bases sitting between them. Germline CDR1 and CDR2: SGHTA and FQGNSA. The CDR3 loop reads CASSLVAGATAYNEQFF. CDR3 bases: TGTGCCAGCAGCTTAGTGGCCGGGGCCACGGCCTACAATGAGCAGTTCTTC.

The chain couples TRBV5-6 to TRBJ1-1, with D tentatively TRBD1 (5 bases). From germline, CDR1 is SGHDT and CDR2 YYEEEE. There are 13 residues in the CDR3. V was trimmed by 2 bases and J by 2 bases, leaving 7 bases between them. The CDR3 loop reads CASSFGQNTEAFF. CDR3 DNA sequence: TGTGCCAGCAGCTTTGGACAAAACACTGAAGCTTTCTTT.

This chain links TRBV5-1 with TRBJ1-6; no definite D call. The CDR3 loop spans 13 amino acids. From germline, CDR1 is SGHRS and CDR2 YFSETQ. V was trimmed by 7 bases and J by 7 bases, leaving 12 bases between them. The CDR3 DNA reads as TGCGCCAGCGGCCCCACGGGAAATTCACCCCTCCACTTT. Translating it yields CASGPTGNSPLHF. Using reference TRBV5-1 and TRBJ1-6 for the parts outside the CDR3, the full variable domain is KAGVTQTPRYLIKTRGQQVTLSCSPISGHRSVSWYQQTPGQGLQFLFEYFSETQRNKGNFPGRFSGRQFSNSRSEMNVSTLELGDSALYLCASGPTGNSPLHFGNGTRLTVT.

The chain combines TRBV4-1 with TRBJ1-2; 7 bases match TRBD1. The J segment lost 11 bases and the V segment lost 4 bases, leaving 10 bases of the junction unmatched. Per the germline V gene, CDR1 is MGHRA and CDR2 is YSYEKL. The CDR3 consists of 13 residues. CDR3 in DNA: TGCGCCAGCAGCCCTCCCAGGGGGGGGACTTACACCTTC. The encoded protein is CASSPPRGGTYTF.

This chain links TRBV5-4 with TRBJ2-7, with TRBD1 identical over 8 bases. The CDR3 contains 15 residues. Germline trimming cut 4 bases from V and 2 bases from J; bases unmatched to any gene: 8. CDR1 and CDR2 (germline): SGHNT, YYREEE (reference sequence). For the CDR3, the DNA is TGTGCCAGCAGCACCCCCCCGGGACAGGCCTACGAGCAGTACTTC. Translated, it gives CASSTPPGQAYEQYF.

The V call is TRBV7-3, the J call TRBJ2-1, with 8 bases lining up with TRBD2. The CDR3 contains 14 residues. The V gene's germline CDR1 is SGHTA and CDR2 FQGTGA. Trimming cost V 0 bases and J 7 bases; bases outside gene matches: 2. The CDR3 DNA sequence: TGTGCCAGCAGCTTAACATCTAGCGGGAATGAGCAGTTCTTC. It is translated as CASSLTSSGNEQFF.

In this sample, this clone turned up a few times. This chain uses TRBV7-2 with TRBJ2-7; the D is unclear. With 4 bases removed from V and 2 bases from J, the gap between germline ends came to 15 bases. There are 15 residues in the CDR3. CDR1 and CDR2 from the germline V gene are SGHTA and FQGNSA. The CDR3 loop is CASSSRALKAYEQYF. CDR3 sequence (DNA): TGTGCCAGCAGCTCCCGGGCCTTGAAGGCCTACGAGCAGTACTTC.

The J gene is TRBJ1-5, the V gene TRBV7-2, with D unclear. Germline V CDR1 and CDR2: SGHTA, FQGNSA. Trimming cost V 5 bases and J 0 bases, with 14 bases left between them. This CDR3 comprises 16 residues. The CDR3 sequence: CASSRMGVGSNQPQHF. The CDR3 DNA is TGTGCCAGCAGCCGCATGGGCGTTGGTAGCAATCAGCCCCAGCATTTT.

The V call is TRBV15, the J call TRBJ1-1, with D maybe TRBD1 (5 bases). V was cut by 3 bases and J by 9 bases, with 17 bases left in between. This CDR3 contains 14 residues. The germline gives CDR1 LNHNV, CDR2 YYDKDF (reference sequence). The CDR3 region has the DNA TGTGCCACCAGCAGGGGACCCCAACGGTGGCAAGCTTTCTTT. Translation gives CATSRGPQRWQAFF. Full variable domain (remainder filled in from reference TRBV15 and TRBJ1-1): DAMVIQNPRYQVTQFGKPVTLSCSQTLNHNVMYWYQQKSSQAPKLLFHYYDKDFNNEADTPDNFQSRRPNTSFCFLDIRSPGLGDTAMYLCATSRGPQRWQAFFGQGTRLTVV.

This chain joins TRBV14 and TRBJ1-5; D gene uncertain. The germline V gene encodes CDR1 SGHDN and CDR2 FVKESK. V lost 4 bases and J lost 3, with 10 bases in between. The CDR3 sequence is 14 residues long. CDR3: CASSPTGINQPQHF. The CDR3 region has the DNA TGTGCCAGCAGCCCGACGGGGATCAATCAGCCCCAGCATTTT.

The chain couples TRBV4-3 to TRBJ2-7; 9 positions match TRBD1. V shed 4 bases and J 2 bases; nucleotides not matched to a gene: 12. This CDR3 contains 17 residues. CDR1 and CDR2 (germline): LGHNA, YSLEER. CDR3 in amino acids: CASSPGTGPAFTYEQYF. CDR3 sequence (DNA): TGCGCCAGCAGCCCCGGGACAGGGCCAGCCTTCACCTACGAGCAGTACTTC.

The chain joins TRBV20-1 to TRBJ1-4; perhaps TRBD1 as D (5 bases). Germline V lookup: CDR1 DFQATT, CDR2 SNEGSKA (reference sequence). V gave up 3 bases and J gave up 8 bases, with 19 bases separating them. This CDR3 contains 15 residues. CDR3 loop: CSASRGPSRREKLFF. The CDR3 DNA follows: TGCAGTGCTAGTAGGGGCCCTTCACGGCGGGAAAAACTGTTTTTT.

The chain combines TRBV28 with TRBJ1-4; no clear D. Trimming pared 8 bases from V and 5 bases from J, leaving 12 bases between. This CDR3 is built from 13 residues. Germline V gives CDR1 MDHEN, CDR2 SYDVKM. CDR3 protein: CASRPDVNEKLFF. For the CDR3, the DNA is TGTGCCAGCCGTCCGGACGTAAATGAAAAACTGTTTTTT. The full variable domain, rest sourced from reference TRBV28 and TRBJ1-4, is DVKVTQSSRYLVKRTGEKVFLECVQDMDHENMFWYRQDPGLGLRLIYFSYDVKMKEKGDIPEGYSVSREKKERFSLILESASTNQTSMYLCASRPDVNEKLFFGSGTQLSVL.

The rearrangement uses TRBV5-4 and TRBJ2-1; the D is unclear. Germline CDR1 and CDR2: SGHNT and YYREEE (reference sequence). V was trimmed by 4 bases and J by 9 bases, leaving 8 bases between them. This CDR3 has 11 residues. CDR3 nucleotides: TGTGCCAGCAGCCTGGGTTTTGAGCAGTTCTTC. Translation: CASSLGFEQFF. The whole variable domain, filled in from reference TRBV5-4 and TRBJ2-1, reads ETGVTQSPTHLIKTRGQQVTLRCSSQSGHNTVSWYQQALGQGPQFIFQYYREEENGRGNFPPRFSGLQFPNYSSELNVNALELDDSALYLCASSLGFEQFFGPGTRLTVL.

The chain recombines TRBV5-1 with TRBJ2-2, with D unclear. CDR1 is SGHRS, CDR2 YFSETQ, per germline. The CDR3 extends over 13 amino acids. V lost 3 bases and J 1 base, leaving 4 bases between the germline ends. DNA for the CDR3: TGCGCCAGCAGCTGGATGAACACCGGGGAGCTGTTTTTT. It codes for CASSWMNTGELFF.

The chain recombines TRBV3-1 (or the pseudogene TRBV3-2) with TRBJ1-2; D is possibly TRBD1 (5 bases). The CDR3 is 13 residues long. V was pared by 0 bases and J by 8 bases, with 10 bases between. The V gene's germline CDR1 is LGHDT and CDR2 YNNKEL (reference sequence). CDR3 in amino acids: CASSQEGQRGYTF. DNA for the CDR3: TGTGCCAGCAGCCAAGAGGGGCAGCGGGGCTACACCTTC.

The V call is TRBV2, the J call TRBJ1-2; D gene uncertain. The CDR3 is 15 amino acids. Germline assignment: CDR1 SNHLY and CDR2 FYNNEI. V dropped 4 bases and J dropped 0 bases, with 12 bases sitting between them. In nucleotides, the CDR3 is TGTGCCAGCAGTGCCCAGGCCCCAGCTAACTATGGCTACACCTTC. Translated, it gives CASSAQAPANYGYTF.

The rearrangement joins TRBV7-2 to TRBJ2-7; no clear D. The CDR3 spans 14 residues. Germline-derived CDR1 and CDR2 are SGHTA and FQGNSA. V was cut by 1 base and J by 1 base, with 8 bases left in between. The CDR3 is CASSLVTESYEQYF. The CDR3 region has the DNA TGTGCCAGCAGCTTAGTCACGGAGTCCTACGAGCAGTACTTC.

J is TRBJ2-3 and V is TRBV19, with TRBD2 identical over 10 bases. The CDR3 covers 15 residues. Germline V gives CDR1 LNHDA, CDR2 SQIVND (reference sequence). With 3 bases clipped from V and 4 bases from J, the junction kept 4 bases outside the gene matches. The CDR3 DNA reads TGTGCCAGTAGTATTAGCGGGGGGCAGGCAGATACGCAGTATTTT. Amino acid sequence: CASSISGGQADTQYF.